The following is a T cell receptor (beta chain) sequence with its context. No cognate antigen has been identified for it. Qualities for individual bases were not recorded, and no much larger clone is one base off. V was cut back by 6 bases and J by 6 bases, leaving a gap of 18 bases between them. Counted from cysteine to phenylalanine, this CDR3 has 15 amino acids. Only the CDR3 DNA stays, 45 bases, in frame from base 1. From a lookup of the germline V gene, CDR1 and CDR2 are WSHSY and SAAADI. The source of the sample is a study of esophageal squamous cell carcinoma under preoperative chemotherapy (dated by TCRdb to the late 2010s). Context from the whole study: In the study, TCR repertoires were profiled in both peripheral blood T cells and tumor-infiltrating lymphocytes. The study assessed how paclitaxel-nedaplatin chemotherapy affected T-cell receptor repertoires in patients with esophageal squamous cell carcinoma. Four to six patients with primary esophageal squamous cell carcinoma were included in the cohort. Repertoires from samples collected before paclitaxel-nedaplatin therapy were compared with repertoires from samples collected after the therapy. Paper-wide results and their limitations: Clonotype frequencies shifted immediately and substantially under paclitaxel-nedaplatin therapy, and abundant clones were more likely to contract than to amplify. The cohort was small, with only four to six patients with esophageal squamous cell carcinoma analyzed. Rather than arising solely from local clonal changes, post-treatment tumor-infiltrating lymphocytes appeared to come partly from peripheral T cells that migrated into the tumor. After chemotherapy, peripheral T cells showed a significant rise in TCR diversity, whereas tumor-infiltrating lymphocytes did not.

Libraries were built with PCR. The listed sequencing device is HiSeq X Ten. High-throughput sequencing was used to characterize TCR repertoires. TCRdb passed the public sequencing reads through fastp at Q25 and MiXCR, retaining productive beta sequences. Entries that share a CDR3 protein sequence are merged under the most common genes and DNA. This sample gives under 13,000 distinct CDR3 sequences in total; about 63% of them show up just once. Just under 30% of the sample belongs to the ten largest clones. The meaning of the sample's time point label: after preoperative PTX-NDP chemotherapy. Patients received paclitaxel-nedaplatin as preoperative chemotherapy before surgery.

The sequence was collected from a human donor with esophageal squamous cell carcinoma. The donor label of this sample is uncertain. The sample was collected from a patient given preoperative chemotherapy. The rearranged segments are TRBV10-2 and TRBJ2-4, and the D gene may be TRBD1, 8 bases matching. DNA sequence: TGCGCCAGCAGCGTACAGGGGGGGATCAGAAACATTCAGTACTTC. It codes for CASSVQGGIRNIQYF.